This T cell receptor beta chain was sequenced during a study of immune characterization of retroperitoneal liposarcoma (dated by TCRdb to about 2019). Libraries were constructed by PCR. The reads were generated on a NextSeq 500. The public sequencing data were trimmed at Q25 with fastp and processed into clonotypes with MiXCR by TCRdb, which kept only in-frame beta chains. Here each entry gathers all rows of one CDR3 protein and keeps the most common genes and DNA. The table for this sample lists approximately 10,000 distinct CDR3 sequences; roughly a quarter of them were counted only once. The ten largest clones capture about 9.6% of the sample. As concerns this clonotype: Its binding antigen is unknown. The record has no base qualities; no much larger clone is one base away.

CDR1 and CDR2 are read off the germline V gene as LGHNT and FRNRAP. Trimming takes 1 base off V and 0 bases off J; junction bases not matched to a gene: 5. Counted from cysteine to phenylalanine, this CDR3 has 16 amino acids. CDR3 DNA only is kept here, 48 bases in frame from base 1. Sample: tumor tissue. This clonotype was sampled from a female donor with retroperitoneal liposarcoma. Recombination connected TRBV12-5 to TRBJ2-7, with 8 bases matching TRBD1. The base sequence is TGTGCTAGTGGTTTGGGGGACAGGCAAGGCTCCTACGAGCAGTACTTC. It translates as CASGLGDRQGSYEQYF.